Listed below are T cell receptor beta chains from one sample, sequenced in a study of shared clonotypes between healthy human individuals. Clones were sequenced by immunoSEQ multiplex PCR, and TCRdb holds only the in-frame ones, with some missing. The sample records 400,000 to 600,000 clones, roughly 85% being singletons. Sequenced input: PBMCs. Every receptor here comes from a middle-aged woman in good health. Some clones in this sample may be carry-over from other donors' samples. Both conserved end residues are trimmed from each CDR3.

J gene	V gene	CDR3 protein
TRBJ2-5	TRBV6-6	ASSYSFSGLGETQY
TRBJ2-5	TRBV5-5	ASSATSGQGRETQY
TRBJ2-1	TRBV11-2	ASSLVGLHNEQF
TRBJ2-3	TRBV6-5	ASSYSGGPGDTQY
TRBJ2-6	TRBV6-5	ASSYLGGAGANVLT
TRBJ2-7	TRBV5-6	ASSPTGRYEQY
TRBJ2-3	TRBV7-8	ASSPLAGNTDTQY
TRBJ1-3	TRBV14	ASSPQGGGNTIY
TRBJ1-6	TRBV11-2	ASSLITANSPLH
TRBJ2-7	TRBV29-1	SVEGPPDEQY
TRBJ1-1	TRBV11-2	ASSESWTEAF
TRBJ1-3	TRBV10-2	ASSGGRGSSGNTIY
TRBJ2-5	TRBV4-2	ASSQEVPSTRSETQY
TRBJ2-3	TRBV7-2	ASSRAGGPDTQY
TRBJ1-1	TRBV5-4	ASSLWVGTEAF
TRBJ1-1	TRBV28	ASTPPGGRNTEAF
TRBJ2-5	TRBV10-2	ASSVSGTSGETQY
TRBJ2-5	TRBV15	ATSRDRRAGGETQY
TRBJ2-2	TRBV18	ASSPPAGVGTGELF
TRBJ1-2	TRBV10-2	ASTPGQPYGYT
TRBJ2-3	TRBV5-1	ASSLRSGGRMSDTQY
TRBJ2-7	TRBV4-1	ASSPGTSSYEQY
TRBJ2-1	TRBV5-6	ASSLGGTPYNEQF
TRBJ2-6	TRBV7-9	ASSLSQAGANVLT
TRBJ2-5	TRBV7-2	ASSPSGETQY
TRBJ2-3	TRBV7-3	ASSPSPQGPRDTQY
TRBJ2-1	TRBV27	ASSLGRASSYNEQF
TRBJ2-7	TRBV7-2	ASSLFGPYEQY
TRBJ2-5	TRBV6-6	ASSFGRPGGETQY
TRBJ2-7	TRBV2	ATQGGWEQY
TRBJ2-7	TRBV28	ASSPPWGTYEQY
TRBJ1-5	TRBV2	ASSEQGGNQPQH
TRBJ1-1	TRBV5-6	ASSLERGLWTEAF
TRBJ2-2	TRBV19	ASSIAGRVNTGELF
TRBJ2-1	TRBV27	ASPGTSFCSECNEQF
TRBJ2-5	TRBV11-2	ASSQLRQETQY
TRBJ2-4	TRBV11-1	ASSLGLDSLAKNIQY
TRBJ2-1	TRBV30	AWSALGTDSYNEQF
TRBJ2-1	TRBV11-2	ASSPGAVRVGEQF
TRBJ1-2	TRBV2	ASSRTGVDGYT
TRBJ1-5	TRBV9	ASSVSGDNQPQH
TRBJ1-3	TRBV19	ASSIGLFGTGDPGNTIY
TRBJ1-2	TRBV4-1	ASSQGSLPWTGRSNYGYT
TRBJ2-3	TRBV27	ASSGTGGPYTDTQY
TRBJ2-1	TRBV7-2	ASSLILAGEQF
TRBJ2-7	TRBV28	ASTALPGGSEQY
TRBJ2-3	TRBV9	ASGRRASGTDTQY
TRBJ2-1	TRBV5-6	ASSLGSAPYNEQF
TRBJ2-1	TRBV5-1	ASSLTSGTYNEQF
TRBJ1-1	TRBV29-1	SVAFGGGKAF
TRBJ2-5	TRBV7-2	ASSQTGETAQY
TRBJ2-6	TRBV7-2	ASSSRAGANVLT
TRBJ1-4	TRBV5-5	ASSLLDTDEKLF
TRBJ2-7	TRBV30	AFRGSANYEQY
TRBJ1-5	TRBV15	ATSRDRTKNQPQH
TRBJ2-5	TRBV15	ATRGKPSQETQY
TRBJ2-7	TRBV5-1	ASSLGGTAGTDREQY